This is a list of T cell receptor beta chains from one sample in a study of neurological immune-mediated disorders. In TCRdb, the 5' RACE reads were re-called with MiXCR into one record per CDR3 protein. Here the sample spans about 59,000 distinct CDR3 sequences, around 3.6% being singletons. Sequencing was performed on PBMCs. The receptor source for this set is a woman in her thirties with multiple sclerosis. Each CDR3 is given with its conserved first and last residue. The D gene is left open where the match is weak. Rows may omit the clone size; those that give it use once, few, many or a size class.

j_gene: TRBJ2-3
abundance: -
v_gene: TRBV24-1
d_gene: TRBD2
CDR3nt: TGTGCCACCAGTGATACCAAGCGGGAGTTACCCACAGATACGCAGTATTTT
CDR3aa: CATSDTKRELPTDTQYF

j_gene: TRBJ2-2
abundance: many
v_gene: TRBV9
d_gene: -
CDR3nt: TGTGCCAGCAGCGTAGTGGGGGGGGCCGCGACCGGGGAGCTGTTTTTT
CDR3aa: CASSVVGGAATGELFF

j_gene: TRBJ2-3
abundance: many
v_gene: TRBV29-1
d_gene: TRBD2
CDR3nt: TGCAGCGTCTGGACTAGCGGAACCACAGATACGCAGTATTTT
CDR3aa: CSVWTSGTTDTQYF

j_gene: TRBJ2-1
abundance: many
v_gene: TRBV5-1
d_gene: -
CDR3nt: TGCGCCAGCAGCTTGTTGGGCGGGGCTTTTGATGAGCAGTTCTTC
CDR3aa: CASSLLGGAFDEQFF

j_gene: TRBJ2-3
abundance: many
v_gene: TRBV5-1
d_gene: TRBD2
CDR3nt: TGCGCCAGCAGCCTAGGGACTAGCGGGTCCACAGATACGCAGTATTTT
CDR3aa: CASSLGTSGSTDTQYF

j_gene: TRBJ2-1
abundance: many
v_gene: TRBV7-9
d_gene: TRBD2
CDR3nt: TGTGCCAGCAGCTCTGTAGCGGGGGGGAAGAACAATGAGCAGTTCTTC
CDR3aa: CASSSVAGGKNNEQFF

j_gene: TRBJ2-7
abundance: many
v_gene: TRBV20-1
d_gene: -
CDR3nt: TGCAGTGCTAGAGAGGCGGGGAGTGAGCAGTACTTC
CDR3aa: CSAREAGSEQYF

j_gene: TRBJ1-2
abundance: many
v_gene: TRBV5-1
d_gene: -
CDR3nt: TGCGCCAGCAGCTTGGACTGGGGTAGTGGCTACACCTTC
CDR3aa: CASSLDWGSGYTF

j_gene: TRBJ2-1
abundance: many
v_gene: TRBV20-1
d_gene: -
CDR3nt: TGCAGTGCTAGGGAGGGGACGGGCTCCTACAATGAGCAGTTCTTC
CDR3aa: CSAREGTGSYNEQFF

j_gene: TRBJ2-5
abundance: many
v_gene: TRBV10-3
d_gene: TRBD2
CDR3nt: TGTGCCATCAAGACTAGCGGACAAGAGACCCAGTACTTC
CDR3aa: CAIKTSGQETQYF

j_gene: TRBJ2-5
abundance: many
v_gene: TRBV20-1
d_gene: TRBD2
CDR3nt: TGCAGTGCTAGAACCGTAGCGGGGGTAGAGACCCAGTACTTC
CDR3aa: CSARTVAGVETQYF

j_gene: TRBJ2-3
abundance: few
v_gene: TRBV25-1
d_gene: -
CDR3nt: TGTGCCAGCAGTATACCCCTTGGGGGCACAGATACGCAGTATTTT
CDR3aa: CASSIPLGGTDTQYF

j_gene: TRBJ1-1
abundance: many
v_gene: TRBV6-5
d_gene: -
CDR3nt: TGTGCCAGCAGTTACACAGCGAACACTGAAGCTTTCTTT
CDR3aa: CASSYTANTEAFF

j_gene: TRBJ2-1
abundance: many
v_gene: TRBV10-1
d_gene: TRBD2
CDR3nt: TGCGCCAGCAGTGGGGGACTAGCGGGGAGCGATGAGCAGTTCTTC
CDR3aa: CASSGGLAGSDEQFF

j_gene: TRBJ2-1
abundance: many
v_gene: TRBV4-2
d_gene: TRBD2
CDR3nt: TGTGCCAGCAGCCAAGACGCGTGGGTTCTAGCGGGGGGAGACAATGAGCAGTTCTTC
CDR3aa: CASSQDAWVLAGGDNEQFF

j_gene: TRBJ2-7
abundance: many
v_gene: TRBV20-1
d_gene: TRBD1
CDR3nt: TGCAGTGCTAGACAGGGGGTGAGGTACGAGCAGTACTTC
CDR3aa: CSARQGVRYEQYF

j_gene: TRBJ2-6
abundance: many
v_gene: TRBV5-1
d_gene: -
CDR3nt: TGCGCCAGCAGCTTGGCCAAAGAGCTAGGTCCTGGGGCCAACGTCCTGACTTTC
CDR3aa: CASSLAKELGPGANVLTF

j_gene: TRBJ1-1
abundance: many
v_gene: TRBV7-9
d_gene: -
CDR3nt: TGTGCCAGCAGCTTGATCGGACACCTGAACACTGAAGCTTTCTTT
CDR3aa: CASSLIGHLNTEAFF

j_gene: TRBJ2-1
abundance: many
v_gene: TRBV12-3/TRBV12-4
d_gene: TRBD2
CDR3nt: TGTGCCAGCACCCCGGGACTAGGCTCCTACAATGAGCAGTTCTTC
CDR3aa: CASTPGLGSYNEQFF

j_gene: TRBJ2-5
abundance: many
v_gene: TRBV29-1
d_gene: -
CDR3nt: TGCAGCGCCCGGCGCCCCGGGACCCTAAAGGGGGACCAGTACTTC
CDR3aa: CSARRPGTLKGDQYF

j_gene: TRBJ2-6
abundance: -
v_gene: TRBV6-2/TRBV6-3
d_gene: -
CDR3nt: TGTGCCAGCAGTTATAGGGGATCAGGGTCCAACGTCCTGACTTTC
CDR3aa: CASSYRGSGSNVLTF

j_gene: TRBJ2-1
abundance: many
v_gene: TRBV10-3
d_gene: -
CDR3nt: TGTGCCATCAGTGAGTCGGGCGGGATCGTAGGATCTGAGCAGTTCTTC
CDR3aa: CAISESGGIVGSEQFF

j_gene: TRBJ2-1
abundance: many
v_gene: TRBV6-5
d_gene: TRBD2
CDR3nt: TGTGCCAGCAGTTACTCGATAGCGGGAGTAAAGAATGAGCAGTTCTTC
CDR3aa: CASSYSIAGVKNEQFF

j_gene: TRBJ2-1
abundance: many
v_gene: TRBV29-1
d_gene: -
CDR3nt: TGCAGCGTTGAAGGGCCTACAGGGAAGGGTAATGAGCAGTTCTTC
CDR3aa: CSVEGPTGKGNEQFF

j_gene: TRBJ1-2
abundance: many
v_gene: TRBV12-3/TRBV12-4
d_gene: -
CDR3nt: TGTGCCAGCAGTTTAGCCGGGACGGAGGGCTATGGCTACACCTTC
CDR3aa: CASSLAGTEGYGYTF

j_gene: TRBJ2-3
abundance: many
v_gene: TRBV5-1
d_gene: -
CDR3nt: TGCGCCAGCAGCTTGCGCCTGGACACAGATACGCAGTATTTT
CDR3aa: CASSLRLDTDTQYF

j_gene: TRBJ1-2
abundance: many
v_gene: TRBV7-8
d_gene: TRBD1
CDR3nt: TGTGCCAGCAGCTTAGGGACAGGGATCTATGGCTACACCTTC
CDR3aa: CASSLGTGIYGYTF

j_gene: TRBJ2-7
abundance: many
v_gene: TRBV5-1
d_gene: -
CDR3nt: TGCGCCAGCAGCTTATTGGGTAGTGGGACAAAGAGTAACGAGCAGTACTTC
CDR3aa: CASSLLGSGTKSNEQYF

j_gene: TRBJ2-3
abundance: many
v_gene: TRBV7-3
d_gene: -
CDR3nt: TGTGCCAGCAGCTATGCTAGCACAGATACGCAGTATTTT
CDR3aa: CASSYASTDTQYF

j_gene: TRBJ2-5
abundance: many
v_gene: TRBV25-1
d_gene: -
CDR3nt: TGTGCCAGCAGTGCAGGGGGGGAGACCCAGTACTTC
CDR3aa: CASSAGGETQYF

j_gene: TRBJ2-3
abundance: many
v_gene: TRBV4-1
d_gene: -
CDR3nt: TGCGCCAGCAGCCAAGATCCCAGCACAGATACGCAGTATTTT
CDR3aa: CASSQDPSTDTQYF

j_gene: TRBJ1-2
abundance: many
v_gene: TRBV4-2
d_gene: TRBD1
CDR3nt: TGTGCCAGCAGCCAAGATACGTTCAGAGCCCAATACGACCCGGGACAGGACTATGGCTACACCTTC
CDR3aa: CASSQDTFRAQYDPGQDYGYTF

j_gene: TRBJ2-7
abundance: many
v_gene: TRBV7-2
d_gene: TRBD2
CDR3nt: TGTGCCAGCAGCCAAAAGGCGGGAGGGCCCAGATATTCCTACGAGCAGTACTTC
CDR3aa: CASSQKAGGPRYSYEQYF

j_gene: TRBJ1-1
abundance: many
v_gene: TRBV9
d_gene: TRBD1
CDR3nt: TGTGCCAGCAGCCCCTATGGGACAGGGGTGGAGAATCGGCCGCCTGGGGCTGAAGCTTTCTTT
CDR3aa: CASSPYGTGVENRPPGAEAFF

j_gene: TRBJ1-2
abundance: many
v_gene: TRBV5-5
d_gene: -
CDR3nt: TGTGCCAGCAGTAAAAACGCGCTAGTAGGCTACACCTTC
CDR3aa: CASSKNALVGYTF

j_gene: TRBJ1-1
abundance: many
v_gene: TRBV7-6
d_gene: TRBD1
CDR3nt: TGTGCCAGCAGACCCGGGACAGGGGGCATGAACACTGAAGCTTTCTTT
CDR3aa: CASRPGTGGMNTEAFF

j_gene: TRBJ1-1
abundance: many
v_gene: TRBV28
d_gene: -
CDR3nt: TGTGCCAGCAGTCCCCCCAGGGGAATGAACACTGAAGCTTTCTTT
CDR3aa: CASSPPRGMNTEAFF

j_gene: TRBJ2-7
abundance: many
v_gene: TRBV25-1
d_gene: -
CDR3nt: TGTGCCAGCATCAGGGGCACTGAGCAGTACTTC
CDR3aa: CASIRGTEQYF

j_gene: TRBJ2-5
abundance: many
v_gene: TRBV7-9
d_gene: -
CDR3nt: TGTGCCAGCAGCTCACTCGGGACCTTTCAAGAGACCCAGTACTTC
CDR3aa: CASSSLGTFQETQYF

j_gene: TRBJ1-1
abundance: many
v_gene: TRBV5-1
d_gene: -
CDR3nt: TGCGCCAGCAGGCCGAACAGGGTAGGGACTGAAGCTTTCTTT
CDR3aa: CASRPNRVGTEAFF

j_gene: TRBJ2-3
abundance: many
v_gene: TRBV25-1
d_gene: -
CDR3nt: TGTGCCAGCAGTGAATTGGGCACAGATACGCAGTATTTT
CDR3aa: CASSELGTDTQYF

j_gene: TRBJ2-3
abundance: many
v_gene: TRBV20-1
d_gene: -
CDR3nt: TGCAGTGCTTCAATTAGTGGTCCAGATACGCAGTATTTT
CDR3aa: CSASISGPDTQYF

j_gene: TRBJ2-5
abundance: many
v_gene: TRBV27
d_gene: -
CDR3nt: TGTGCCAGCAGTTTGGGGTCTTGGGGGCAAGGCCAAGAGACCCAGTACTTC
CDR3aa: CASSLGSWGQGQETQYF

j_gene: TRBJ2-7
abundance: many
v_gene: TRBV28
d_gene: TRBD1
CDR3nt: TGTGCCAGCAGTTTACAGGGGGCAATCTACGAGCAGTACTTC
CDR3aa: CASSLQGAIYEQYF